The clone carrying this T cell receptor beta chain was counted many times. The J segment lost 8 bases and the V segment lost 5 bases, leaving 9 bases of the junction unmatched. This CDR3 has 14 residues. In germline, CDR1 is SGHTA, CDR2 FQGNSA. This sample is drawn from a study of neurological immune-mediated disorders. Study overall: In a group of about 35 multiple sclerosis patients, roughly 30 had the relapsing-remitting type and 3 had the secondary progressive type.

The unsorted libraries originated from 2 million PBMCs that had been stored at -80 C. TCRdb fed the 5' RACE reads into MiXCR, producing one record per CDR3 protein. The repertoire holds about 66,000 distinct CDR3 sequences, with 3.5% to 5% as singletons. The sequence came from a man aged 25-45 years with multiple sclerosis. The chain couples TRBV7-2 to TRBJ1-2, with TRBD1 matching 9 bases. Material: PBMCs. The CDR3 region has the DNA TGTGCCAGCAGCCCCGGGACAGGGATTGGCGGCTACACCTTC. This encodes CASSPGTGIGGYTF.